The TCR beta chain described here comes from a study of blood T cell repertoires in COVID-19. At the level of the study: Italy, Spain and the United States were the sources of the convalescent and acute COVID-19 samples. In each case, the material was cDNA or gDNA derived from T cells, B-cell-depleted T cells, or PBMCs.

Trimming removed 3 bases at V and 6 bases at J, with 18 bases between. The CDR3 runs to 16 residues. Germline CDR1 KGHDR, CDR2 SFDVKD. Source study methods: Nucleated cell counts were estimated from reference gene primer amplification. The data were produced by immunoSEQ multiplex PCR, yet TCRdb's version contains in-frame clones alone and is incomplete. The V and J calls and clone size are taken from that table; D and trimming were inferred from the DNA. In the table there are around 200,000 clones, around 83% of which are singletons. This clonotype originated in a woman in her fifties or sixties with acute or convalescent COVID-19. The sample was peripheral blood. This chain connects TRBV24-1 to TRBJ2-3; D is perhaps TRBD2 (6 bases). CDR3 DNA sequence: TGTGCCACCAGTGATGCATCCCCTGGGACTCGGGATACGCAGTATTTT. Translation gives CATSDASPGTRDTQYF.